A single sample gave rise to the 7 T cell receptor beta chains below, sequenced in a study of cytomegalovirus exposure and HLA in healthy donors. PCR was performed using 60 Vbeta and 13 Jbeta primers. Using immunoSEQ multiplex PCR, the repertoire was profiled, and TCRdb retains in-frame clones only, with some absent. The repertoire table contains 70,000 to 80,000 clones. Sequencing was performed on PBMCs. These receptor sequences come from a man in his forties or fifties in good health and CMV-seronegative.

This chain connects TRBV6-5 to TRBJ2-3; TRBD2 is a possible D gene (5 bases). Germline lookup yields CDR1 MNHEY and CDR2 SVGAGI. Trimming removed 2 bases from V and 5 bases from J, with 8 bases in between. This CDR3 is built from 13 residues. The CDR3 is CASSYIGEDTQYF. Here the CDR3 DNA reads TGTGCCAGCAGTTACATCGGGGAAGATACGCAGTATTTT.

The rearrangement joins TRBV5-1 to TRBJ1-4; 9 bases match TRBD1. Losses at the gene ends were 2 bases for V and 6 bases for J; bases not matched to a gene: 5. Germline V lookup: CDR1 SGHRS, CDR2 YFSETQ. The CDR3 contains 15 residues. This CDR3 is CASSFGDRVDEKLFF. CDR3 nucleotides: TGCGCCAGCAGCTTCGGGGACAGGGTTGATGAAAAACTGTTTTTT.

The chain couples TRBV4-1 to TRBJ2-2; 12 bases align to TRBD2. The length of the CDR3 is 18 residues. With 6 bases clipped from V and 0 bases from J, the junction kept 8 bases outside the gene matches. Germline assignment: CDR1 MGHRA and CDR2 YSYEKL. The CDR3 nucleotides are TGCGCCAGCAGGGGGGGGGCTAGCGGGGGGGCGAACACCGGGGAGCTGTTTTTT. Translated: CASRGGASGGANTGELFF.

The CDR3 sequence is CASTGTGNYGYTF. The DNA of the CDR3 is TGTGCCAGCACTGGGACAGGGAACTATGGCTACACCTTC. This rearrangement joins TRBV2 to TRBJ1-2, with 9 bases that match TRBD1. This CDR3 is 13 amino acids long. CDR1 SNHLY and CDR2 FYNNEI come from the germline V gene. The V segment lost 7 bases and the J segment 2 bases; nucleotides outside the gene matches: 2.

The genes are TRBV19 and TRBJ1-5; D remains ambiguous. Trimming took off 4 bases at V and 4 bases at J, with 11 bases between the two ends. The CDR3 contains 14 residues. Germline lookup yields CDR1 LNHDA and CDR2 SQIVND (reference sequence). DNA for the CDR3: TGTGCCAGTAGTACGGCAGCGTCGAATCAGCCCCAGCATTTT. Its protein product is CASSTAASNQPQHF.

The chain joins TRBV11-2 to TRBJ1-2; tentative D call: TRBD1 (5 bases). CDR3 length: 12 residues. CDR1 SGHAT and CDR2 FQNNGV come from the germline V gene. V was shortened by 4 bases and J by 8 bases, with 11 bases between the two germline ends. Written as DNA, the CDR3 is TGTGCCAGCAGCTCCCGGGACTTAGGCTACACCTTC. Translated: CASSSRDLGYTF.

The chain employs TRBV4-2 and TRBJ1-4, with a tentative D call TRBD1 (5 bases). CDR3 length: 15 amino acids. The germline V and J ends were trimmed by 0 bases and 4 bases, with 9 bases remaining between them. Germline V gives CDR1 LGHNA, CDR2 YNFKEQ. CDR3 bases: TGTGCCAGCAGCCAAGATCTCAGGGATAATGAAAAACTGTTTTTT. Residues: CASSQDLRDNEKLFF.